The rows below give T cell receptor beta chains drawn from one sample of a study of blood T cells in healthy people across ages. Each CDR3 protein gets one entry after TCRdb re-called the 5' RACE reads with MiXCR. In the table there are hundreds of thousands of distinct CDR3 sequences, approximately 49% of which are singletons. Sequencing used blood. The receptors come from an older woman in good health. Each CDR3 is given with its conserved first and last residue. Each record gives: V gene, CDR3 length, J gene, CDR3 protein.

V gene: TRBV28; CDR3 length: 16; J gene: TRBJ2-7; CDR3 protein: CASSLWVGTGQGEQYF
V gene: TRBV10-3; CDR3 length: 14; J gene: TRBJ1-4; CDR3 protein: CAISEGNVNEKLFF
V gene: TRBV20-1; CDR3 length: 13; J gene: TRBJ2-1; CDR3 protein: CSAFTVFYNEQFF
V gene: TRBV5-1; CDR3 length: 16; J gene: TRBJ2-5; CDR3 protein: CASSSPAVTGEKTQYF
V gene: TRBV3-1; CDR3 length: 12; J gene: TRBJ2-7; CDR3 protein: CASNRQGQPQYF
V gene: TRBV7-2; CDR3 length: 16; J gene: TRBJ1-5; CDR3 protein: CASSFSTGDGNQPQHF
V gene: TRBV4-3; CDR3 length: 16; J gene: TRBJ2-3; CDR3 protein: CASSQDAQGLTDTQYF
V gene: TRBV29-1; CDR3 length: 17; J gene: TRBJ2-1; CDR3 protein: CSVEDPLLAESYNEQFF
V gene: TRBV11-2; CDR3 length: 13; J gene: TRBJ2-6; CDR3 protein: CASSLTGANVLTF
V gene: TRBV29-1; CDR3 length: 12; J gene: TRBJ2-5; CDR3 protein: CSVAQGAETQYF
V gene: TRBV20-1; CDR3 length: 16; J gene: TRBJ2-1; CDR3 protein: CSAKELAGDSYNEQFF
V gene: TRBV29-1; CDR3 length: 12; J gene: TRBJ2-5; CDR3 protein: CSVRRGMETQYF
V gene: TRBV6-6; CDR3 length: 13; J gene: TRBJ1-2; CDR3 protein: CASSQGGGYGYTF
V gene: TRBV6-5; CDR3 length: 16; J gene: .; CDR3 protein: CASSYTDRGAAYEQYF
V gene: TRBV30; CDR3 length: 15; J gene: TRBJ1-3; CDR3 protein: CAWSGRTSSGDTIYF
V gene: TRBV29-1; CDR3 length: 14; J gene: TRBJ2-5; CDR3 protein: CSVEGGEVGGGPYF
V gene: TRBV5-6; CDR3 length: 17; J gene: TRBJ1-2; CDR3 protein: CASSPTWKQETNYGYTF
V gene: TRBV29-1; CDR3 length: 16; J gene: TRBJ2-3; CDR3 protein: CSVELAAAGLTDTQYF
V gene: TRBV25-1; CDR3 length: 16; J gene: .; CDR3 protein: CASSQETSGRTYEQYF
V gene: TRBV7-2; CDR3 length: 14; J gene: TRBJ2-4; CDR3 protein: CASSLLLAGGKQYF
V gene: TRBV29-1; CDR3 length: 16; J gene: TRBJ2-1; CDR3 protein: CSVEVGTSGSYNEQFF
V gene: TRBV9; CDR3 length: 13; J gene: TRBJ1-2; CDR3 protein: CASSVAGVYGYTF
V gene: TRBV4-2; CDR3 length: 17; J gene: TRBJ2-1; CDR3 protein: CASSQTTRRAGGNEQFF
V gene: TRBV29-1; CDR3 length: 14; J gene: TRBJ2-5; CDR3 protein: CSVGSGGGLETQYF
V gene: TRBV20-1; CDR3 length: 17; J gene: TRBJ2-7; CDR3 protein: CSARKGYDRGNPYEQYF
V gene: TRBV29-1; CDR3 length: 13; J gene: TRBJ1-5; CDR3 protein: CSVGAGDNQPQHF
V gene: TRBV7-2; CDR3 length: 14; J gene: TRBJ2-2; CDR3 protein: CASSLASVTGELFF
V gene: TRBV7-9; CDR3 length: 14; J gene: TRBJ1-2; CDR3 protein: CASRSLQGAAGYTF
V gene: TRBV2; CDR3 length: 16; J gene: TRBJ2-3; CDR3 protein: CASSDLPSGRTDTQYF
V gene: TRBV27; CDR3 length: 13; J gene: TRBJ2-5; CDR3 protein: CASSRGYQETQYF
V gene: TRBV7-2; CDR3 length: 13; J gene: TRBJ2-1; CDR3 protein: CASSSGGSNEQFF
V gene: TRBV5-5; CDR3 length: 14; J gene: TRBJ2-5; CDR3 protein: CASSFDGGQETQYF
V gene: TRBV28; CDR3 length: 12; J gene: TRBJ1-2; CDR3 protein: CATRLSVGGYTF
V gene: TRBV20-1; CDR3 length: 13; J gene: TRBJ1-2; CDR3 protein: CSARLTPGFGYTF
V gene: TRBV7-9; CDR3 length: 14; J gene: TRBJ2-1; CDR3 protein: CASSQDTTYNEQFF
V gene: TRBV20-1; CDR3 length: 13; J gene: TRBJ2-1; CDR3 protein: CSAGRWGRDEQFF
V gene: TRBV4-3; CDR3 length: 15; J gene: TRBJ2-5; CDR3 protein: CASSQRDNPRETQYF
V gene: TRBV20-1; CDR3 length: 15; J gene: TRBJ2-7; CDR3 protein: CSAQSPRDKYYEQYF
V gene: TRBV20-1; CDR3 length: 11; J gene: TRBJ1-1; CDR3 protein: CSANENTEAFF
V gene: TRBV28; CDR3 length: 14; J gene: TRBJ2-7; CDR3 protein: CASRTTGTGYEQYF
V gene: TRBV12-3/TRBV12-4; CDR3 length: 14; J gene: TRBJ2-7; CDR3 protein: CASRQGASSYEQYF
V gene: TRBV28; CDR3 length: 12; J gene: TRBJ2-7; CDR3 protein: CASQAQVYEQYF
V gene: TRBV18; CDR3 length: 13; J gene: TRBJ1-2; CDR3 protein: CASSPETDGGYTF
V gene: TRBV12-3/TRBV12-4; CDR3 length: 13; J gene: TRBJ2-7; CDR3 protein: CASGTLAEEAQYF
V gene: TRBV5-1; CDR3 length: 13; J gene: TRBJ2-5; CDR3 protein: CASSFMPEGEQYF
V gene: TRBV4-3; CDR3 length: 15; J gene: TRBJ2-1; CDR3 protein: CASSQDGTTYNEQFF
V gene: TRBV6-2/TRBV6-3; CDR3 length: 13; J gene: .; CDR3 protein: CASSDGSYNEQYF
V gene: TRBV5-6; CDR3 length: 16; J gene: TRBJ2-1; CDR3 protein: CASSEGGTSGHNEQFF
V gene: TRBV5-1; CDR3 length: 14; J gene: TRBJ1-1; CDR3 protein: CASSFSTLNTEAFF
V gene: TRBV29-1; CDR3 length: 11; J gene: TRBJ1-1; CDR3 protein: CSVGPEDEAFF
V gene: TRBV12-3/TRBV12-4; CDR3 length: 15; J gene: TRBJ2-5; CDR3 protein: CASSPTTTQGGEQYF
V gene: TRBV7-3; CDR3 length: 13; J gene: TRBJ2-2; CDR3 protein: CASSLSGGGELFF
V gene: TRBV20-1; CDR3 length: 14; J gene: .; CDR3 protein: CSARDSGGAKTQYF
V gene: TRBV29-1; CDR3 length: 14; J gene: TRBJ2-5; CDR3 protein: CSVAASGSANEQYF
V gene: TRBV28; CDR3 length: 16; J gene: TRBJ2-1; CDR3 protein: CASSPFLGMGYNEQFF
V gene: TRBV2; CDR3 length: 15; J gene: TRBJ2-1; CDR3 protein: CASRAPAGYYNEQFF
V gene: TRBV20-1; CDR3 length: 14; J gene: TRBJ1-4; CDR3 protein: CSARGLGPNEKLFF
V gene: TRBV30; CDR3 length: 16; J gene: TRBJ2-5; CDR3 protein: CAWSVRERIVQETQYF
V gene: TRBV6-5; CDR3 length: 18; J gene: TRBJ2-6; CDR3 protein: CASSYFQGLPSGANVLTF
V gene: TRBV7-2; CDR3 length: 16; J gene: TRBJ1-4; CDR3 protein: CASSLFPDMTKEKLFF